Following are 28 T cell receptor beta chains from one sample sequenced in a study of CD8+ T cells in alopecia areata. The sequencing template was cDNA reverse transcribed from extracted RNA. The assay was immunoSEQ multiplex PCR, and TCRdb's table has in-frame clones only and misses some. The table shows approximately 11,000 clones, with about 60% occurring only once. Alopecia areata patients had lesional scalp punch biopsies and peripheral blood taken from them. The sample taken for sequencing was skin. All receptors come from a human donor with alopecia areata.

The rearrangement links TRBV4-3 to TRBJ2-2; no clear D gene. The V gene's germline CDR1 is LGHNA and CDR2 YSLEER. The germline V and J ends were trimmed by 3 bases and 4 bases, with 18 bases remaining between them. This CDR3 is 17 amino acids long. This CDR3 is CASSQSSSTLVTGELFF. As DNA, the CDR3 is TGCGCCAGCAGCCAGAGTTCTAGTACCCTCGTCACCGGGGAGCTGTTTTTT.

This clone is medium-sized by share. The rearrangement links TRBV15 to TRBJ2-1; no firm D call. There are 11 residues in the CDR3. Per the germline V gene, CDR1 is LNHNV and CDR2 is YYDKDF (reference sequence). Trimming took off 5 bases at V and 3 bases at J, with 2 bases between the two ends. Here the CDR3 DNA reads TGTGCCACCAGCTACTACAATGAGCAGTTCTTC. It translates to CATSYYNEQFF. The entire variable domain, with the rest obtained from reference TRBV15 and TRBJ2-1, is as follows: DAMVIQNPRYQVTQFGKPVTLSCSQTLNHNVMYWYQQKSSQAPKLLFHYYDKDFNNEADTPDNFQSRRPNTSFCFLDIRSPGLGDTAMYLCATSYYNEQFFGPGTRLTVL.

The V call is TRBV2, the J call TRBJ2-1, with D perhaps TRBD2 (5 bases). CDR1 is SNHLY and CDR2 is FYNNEI in the germline V gene. With 6 bases removed from V and 7 bases from J, the gap between germline ends came to 10 bases. The CDR3 totals 12 residues. The CDR3 nucleotides are TGTGCCAGCAGACTAGTCTCGAATGAGCAGTTCTTC. It specifies CASRLVSNEQFF.

CDR3 residues: CASSLSGGSYEQYF. The CDR3 nucleotides read TGTGCCAGCAGCTTAAGCGGGGGGTCCTACGAGCAGTACTTC. This rearrangement joins TRBV11-2 to TRBJ2-7; 9 nucleotides match TRBD2. J lost 1 base, V lost 2 bases, and 0 bases had no gene match. The germline V gene has CDR1 SGHAT and CDR2 FQNNGV. The CDR3 spans 14 residues.

The gene calls are TRBV5-1 and TRBJ2-7; 9 bases line up with TRBD1. V shed 4 bases and J 4 bases; nucleotides not matched to a gene: 9. The CDR3 extends over 15 amino acids. Germline-derived CDR1 and CDR2 are SGHRS and YFSETQ. CDR3 sequence: CASSRGDRVLYEQYF. For the CDR3, the DNA is TGCGCCAGCAGCAGAGGGGACAGGGTGTTGTACGAGCAGTACTTC.

In its sample, this clone was seen a few times. V is TRBV19 and J is TRBJ1-1; D is ambiguous. The germline V gene has CDR1 LNHDA and CDR2 SQIVND (reference sequence). CDR3 length: 12 amino acids. V dropped 4 bases and J dropped 5 bases, with 8 bases sitting between them. The CDR3 DNA follows: TGTGCCAGTAGTACCAGATCAACTGAAGCTTTCTTT. Translation: CASSTRSTEAFF.

This clone has more than one count but fewer than ten. This chain uses TRBV5-6 with TRBJ2-4; D tentatively fits TRBD1 or TRBD2 (5 bases each). The V gene lost 4 bases and the J gene lost 0 bases, with 11 bases spanning the gap. The CDR3 totals 15 residues. The germline CDR1 and CDR2 sequences are SGHDT and YYEEEE. The DNA of the CDR3 is TGTGCCAGCAGCGGGGGTGGAGTAGCCAAAAACATTCAGTACTTC. Its translation: CASSGGGVAKNIQYF.

In DNA form, the CDR3 reads TGTGCCAGCAGTGAACCAGAGAACACCGGGGAGCTGTTTTTT. This encodes CASSEPENTGELFF. The chain has TRBV6-5 and TRBJ2-2; D is unclear. Trimming cost V 5 bases and J 1 base, with 8 bases left between them. The CDR3 spans 14 residues. Germline CDR1 and CDR2: MNHEY and SVGAGI.

In DNA form, the CDR3 reads TGTGCCAGCAGTGATCACAGGGTTAATGAAAAACTGTTTTTT. Translated, it gives CASSDHRVNEKLFF. The V call is TRBV2, the J call TRBJ1-4, with D possibly matching TRBD1 (6 bases). The CDR3 is 14 amino acids. V was shortened by 3 bases and J by 4 bases, with 9 bases between the two germline ends. The germline V gene has CDR1 SNHLY and CDR2 FYNNEI.

This chain joins TRBV27 and TRBJ2-3, with D maybe TRBD1 (6 bases). The CDR3 runs 16 residues. Germline V lookup: CDR1 MNHEY, CDR2 SMNVEV (reference sequence). V was trimmed by 7 bases and J by 0 bases, leaving 17 bases between them. The CDR3 is CASKKQGPFSTDTQYF. The CDR3 nucleotides are TGTGCCAGCAAAAAACAGGGTCCCTTTAGCACAGATACGCAGTATTTT.

The chain joins TRBV7-2 to TRBJ1-6, with 8 positions matching TRBD1. Trimming took 5 bases from V and 6 from J; bases not matched to a gene: 12. The germline CDR1 and CDR2 sequences are SGHTA and FQGNSA. This CDR3 contains 17 residues. For the CDR3, the DNA is TGTGCCAGCAGCCACGGACAGGGAATCCCCTCTAATTCACCCCTCCACTTT. Protein product: CASSHGQGIPSNSPLHF.

The chain couples TRBV7-9 to TRBJ2-7; 8 bases align to TRBD2. Trimming cost V 5 bases and J 1 base; bases outside gene matches: 10. CDR1 SEHNR and CDR2 FQNEAQ come from the germline V gene (reference sequence). The CDR3 is 16 residues long. The CDR3 DNA sequence: TGTGCCAGCAGCCCCACGGGGCGGGAGGTGTCCTACGAGCAGTACTTC. Its protein is CASSPTGREVSYEQYF.

This chain uses TRBV14 with TRBJ2-3; 12 bases are a match to TRBD2. Looked up from germline, CDR1 is SGHDN and CDR2 is FVKESK. V lost 0 bases to trimming and J lost 5 bases; unmatched junction nucleotides: 6. There are 17 residues in the CDR3. The CDR3: CASSQEVALAGGDTQYF. For the CDR3, the DNA is TGTGCCAGCAGCCAAGAGGTGGCACTAGCGGGAGGAGATACGCAGTATTTT.

The chain is built from TRBV5-4 and TRBJ2-2; 9 bases are a match to TRBD2. The CDR3 loop spans 15 amino acids. From germline, CDR1 is SGHNT and CDR2 YYREEE (reference sequence). With 4 bases clipped from V and 5 bases from J, the junction kept 6 bases outside the gene matches. The chain's CDR3 is CASSHIAGETGELFF. The CDR3 region has the DNA TGTGCCAGCAGCCACATAGCGGGAGAAACCGGGGAGCTGTTTTTT.

The J gene is TRBJ1-1, the V gene TRBV30; D gene ambiguous. CDR3 length equals 13 residues. CDR1 is GTSNPN, CDR2 SVGIG, per germline (reference sequence). V lost 4 bases to trimming and J lost 1 base, with 10 bases between them. The CDR3 here is CAWTPWSNTEAFF. The CDR3, as DNA: TGTGCCTGGACCCCTTGGTCGAACACTGAAGCTTTCTTT.

To note about this clone: A far larger clone lies a single base away; this is likely a read error. Other nucleotide sequences from this sample produce the same CDR3. This chain uses TRBV4-1 with TRBJ2-5; 11 nucleotides line up with TRBD2. Germline loops: CDR1 MGHRA, CDR2 YSYEKL. The CDR3 sequence is 17 residues long. The CDR3 DNA reads TGCGCCAGCAGCCCCCCGGTGGGACTAGCGGACCAGGAGACCCAGTACTTC. The encoded protein is CASSPPVGLADQETQYF.

The V and J genes are TRBV4-3 and TRBJ1-1; D gene ambiguous. Trimming shortened V by 0 bases and J by 1 base, and 21 bases separated the two germline ends. The germline V gene encodes CDR1 LGHNA and CDR2 YSLEER. The CDR3 length is 19 residues. CDR3 DNA: TGCGCCAGCAGCCAAGAGGCGGTCGTATTAGGCAGTCGGAACACTGAAGCTTTCTTT. It is translated as CASSQEAVVLGSRNTEAFF.

This clone was seen a few times. J is TRBJ2-7 and V is TRBV2, with 13 bases aligning to TRBD2. CDR3 length: 15 amino acids. Trimming cost V 6 bases and J 5 bases; bases outside gene matches: 7. Germline V gives CDR1 SNHLY, CDR2 FYNNEI. CDR3 nucleotide sequence: TGTGCCAGCAGCGGTACTAGCGGGAGGGCCCACGAGCAGTACTTC. Translated, it gives CASSGTSGRAHEQYF.

V is TRBV9 and J is TRBJ2-7; D is possibly TRBD1 or TRBD2 (5 bases each). Between the trimmed V and J ends, which lost 0 bases and 4 bases, there was a span of 11 bases. Germline V gene sequence: CDR1 SGDLS, CDR2 YYNGEE. This CDR3 spans 14 amino acids. This chain's CDR3 is CASSVDEGLYEQYF. The DNA of the CDR3 is TGTGCCAGCAGCGTAGATGAGGGGCTTTACGAGCAGTACTTC.

This chain connects TRBV18 to TRBJ2-2, with D possibly matching TRBD1 (5 bases). CDR1 and CDR2 from the germline V gene are KGHSH and LQKENI. The CDR3 extends over 15 amino acids. Trimming cost V 3 bases and J 8 bases, with 16 bases left between them. CDR3 coding DNA: TGTGCCAGCTCACCCGACAGAGACCCAGGGGGGGAGCTGTTTTTT. Amino acids: CASSPDRDPGGELFF. Variable domain in full (rest from reference TRBV18 and TRBJ2-2): NAGVMQNPRHLVRRRGQEARLRCSPMKGHSHVYWYRQLPEEGLKFMVYLQKENIIDESGMPKERFSAEFPKEGPSILRIQQVVRGDSAAYFCASSPDRDPGGELFFGEGSRLTVL.

The chain uses TRBV30 and TRBJ1-6; no definite D call. The CDR3 is 15 amino acids. Germline CDR1 GTSNPN, CDR2 SVGIG (reference sequence). The CDR3 nucleotides are TGTGGCCTGTCGGGAAGGCAGCGATATAATTCACCCCTCCACTTT. This codes for CGLSGRQRYNSPLHF.

The genes are TRBV27 and TRBJ2-7; tentatively, D is TRBD2 (5 bases). CDR1 and CDR2 (germline): MNHEY, SMNVEV (reference sequence). Trimming left V 2 bases short and J 0 bases short, with 5 bases between. The CDR3 extends over 13 amino acids. The CDR3 DNA sequence: TGTGCCAGCAGTTTAGACTACTCCTACGAGCAGTACTTC. Protein product: CASSLDYSYEQYF.

The chain recombines TRBV7-8 with TRBJ2-3; D ambiguous. V was shortened by 3 bases and J by 6 bases, with 4 bases between the two germline ends. The CDR3 has 11 amino acids. CDR1 is SGHVS, CDR2 FQNEAQ, per germline. CDR3 sequence: CASSFRDTQYF. In DNA form, the CDR3 reads TGTGCCAGCAGCTTTCGGGATACGCAGTATTTT.

V is TRBV7-2 and J is TRBJ2-3; 9 bases fit TRBD2. This CDR3 has 16 amino acids. From germline, CDR1 is SGHTA and CDR2 FQGNSA. V lost 3 bases, J lost 4 bases, and 8 bases stayed unmatched. CDR3 nucleotides: TGTGCCAGCAGCTTTATTGCGGGAGGGCCCCCAGATACGCAGTATTTT. This sequence encodes CASSFIAGGPPDTQYF.

The chain carries TRBV7-9 and TRBJ2-1; maybe TRBD1 (5 bases). Germline V gene lookup returns CDR1 SEHNR and CDR2 FQNEAQ (reference sequence). Trimming removed 0 bases at V and 4 bases at J, with 10 bases between. The CDR3 is made up of 15 amino acids. CDR3 coding DNA: TGTGCCAGCAGCTTAGCTTTCAGGGATTACAATGAGCAGTTCTTC. This translates into CASSLAFRDYNEQFF.

This clone was recorded once. V and J are TRBV5-4 and TRBJ2-7; 8 bases agree with TRBD1. From germline, CDR1 is SGHNT and CDR2 YYREEE (reference sequence). The CDR3 runs 14 residues. The V gene end was trimmed by 4 bases and the J gene end by 3 bases; junction bases not matched to a gene: 6. The CDR3, as DNA: TGTGCCAGCAGCGCCGACAGGGGTCGCTACGAGCAGTACTTC. Amino acid sequence: CASSADRGRYEQYF.

This chain joins TRBV9 and TRBJ2-3; D is unclear. With 1 base removed from V and 8 bases from J, the gap between germline ends came to 23 bases. The germline V gene encodes CDR1 SGDLS and CDR2 YYNGEE. The CDR3 runs 17 residues. The CDR3 bases are TGTGCCAGCAGCGTATCCTCGGGCACAACCGGTTCGGTTACGCAGTATTTT. Residues: CASSVSSGTTGSVTQYF.

The chain employs TRBV30 and TRBJ2-5; no clear D gene. The length of the CDR3 is 14 residues. Trimming removed 0 bases from V and 0 bases from J, with 8 bases in between. Germline lookup yields CDR1 GTSNPN and CDR2 SVGIG (reference sequence). CDR3 sequence (DNA): TGTGCCTGGAGTGTTGGCAGATACCAAGAGACCCAGTACTTC. Translating it yields CAWSVGRYQETQYF.